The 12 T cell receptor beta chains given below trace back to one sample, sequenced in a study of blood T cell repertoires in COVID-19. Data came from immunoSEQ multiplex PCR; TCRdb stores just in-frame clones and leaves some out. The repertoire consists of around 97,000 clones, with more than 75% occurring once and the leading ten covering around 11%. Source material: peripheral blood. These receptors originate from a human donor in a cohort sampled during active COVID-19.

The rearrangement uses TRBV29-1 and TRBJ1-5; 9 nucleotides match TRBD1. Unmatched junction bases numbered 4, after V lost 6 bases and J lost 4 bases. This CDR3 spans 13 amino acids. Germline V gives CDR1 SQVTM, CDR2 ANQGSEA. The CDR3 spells CSVGQGLNQPQHF. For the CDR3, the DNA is TGCAGCGTGGGACAGGGCCTTAATCAGCCCCAGCATTTT.

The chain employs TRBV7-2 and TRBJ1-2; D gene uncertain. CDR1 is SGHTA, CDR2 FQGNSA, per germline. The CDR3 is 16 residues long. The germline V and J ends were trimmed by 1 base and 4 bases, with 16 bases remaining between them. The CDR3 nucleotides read TGTGCCAGCAGCTTAGTCCCCCGGCTGGGGAGCTATGGCTACACCTTC. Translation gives CASSLVPRLGSYGYTF.

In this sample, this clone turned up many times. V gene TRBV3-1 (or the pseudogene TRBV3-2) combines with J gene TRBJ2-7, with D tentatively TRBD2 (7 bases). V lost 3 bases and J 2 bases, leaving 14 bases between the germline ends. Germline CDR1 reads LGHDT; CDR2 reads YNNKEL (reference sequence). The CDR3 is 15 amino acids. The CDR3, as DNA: TGTGCCAGCAGCCAGCAGGTCGGGGGGCCCTACGAGCAGTACTTC. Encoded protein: CASSQQVGGPYEQYF.

As DNA, the CDR3 is TGCGCCAGCAGCTTGGCAGGGGTGGTTGCGGCAACTGAAGCTTTCTTT. Encoded protein: CASSLAGVVAATEAFF. V is TRBV5-1 and J is TRBJ1-1; D may be TRBD1 (6 bases). The CDR3 runs to 16 residues. In germline, CDR1 is SGHRS, CDR2 YFSETQ. The ends were cut back, 0 bases at V and 5 bases at J, with 17 bases in the middle.

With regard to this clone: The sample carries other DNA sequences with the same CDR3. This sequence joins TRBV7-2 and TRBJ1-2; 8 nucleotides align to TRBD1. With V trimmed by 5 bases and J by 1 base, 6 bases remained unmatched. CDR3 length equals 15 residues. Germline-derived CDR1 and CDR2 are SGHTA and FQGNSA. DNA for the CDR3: TGTGCCAGCAGCCTTGGACAGGGCGGTAACTATGGCTACACCTTC. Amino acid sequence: CASSLGQGGNYGYTF. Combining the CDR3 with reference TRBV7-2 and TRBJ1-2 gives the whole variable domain GAGVSQSPSNKVTEKGKDVELRCDPISGHTALYWYRQSLGQGLEFLIYFQGNSAPDKSGLPSDRFSAERTGGSVSTLTIQRTQQEDSAVYLCASSLGQGGNYGYTFGSGTRLTVV.

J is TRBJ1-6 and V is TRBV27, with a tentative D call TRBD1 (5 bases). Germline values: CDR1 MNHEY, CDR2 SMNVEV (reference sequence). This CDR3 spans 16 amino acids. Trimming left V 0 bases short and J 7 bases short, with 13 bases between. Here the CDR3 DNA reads TGTGCCAGCAGTTTATCCGGGCAGGGTTTCAATTCACCCCTCCACTTT. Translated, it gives CASSLSGQGFNSPLHF.

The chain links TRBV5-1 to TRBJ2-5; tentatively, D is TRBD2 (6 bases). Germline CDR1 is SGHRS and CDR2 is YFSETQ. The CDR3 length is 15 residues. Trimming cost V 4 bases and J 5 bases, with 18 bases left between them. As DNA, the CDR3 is TGCGCCAGCAGCGGTCCTGGGGGACTTCAGGAGACCCAGTACTTC. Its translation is CASSGPGGLQETQYF.

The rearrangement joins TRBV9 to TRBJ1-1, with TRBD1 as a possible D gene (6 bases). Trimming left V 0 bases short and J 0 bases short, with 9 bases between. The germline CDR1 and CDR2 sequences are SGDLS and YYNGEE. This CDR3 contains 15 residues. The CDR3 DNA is TGTGCCAGCAGCGTAGACCCAGGGGTGAACACTGAAGCTTTCTTT. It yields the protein CASSVDPGVNTEAFF.

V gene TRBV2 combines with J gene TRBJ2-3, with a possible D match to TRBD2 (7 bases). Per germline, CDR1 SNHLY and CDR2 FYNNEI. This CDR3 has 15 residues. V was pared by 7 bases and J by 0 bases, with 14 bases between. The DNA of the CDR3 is TGTGCCAGCACCCCGAGGGGGGGTAGCACAGATACGCAGTATTTT. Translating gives CASTPRGGSTDTQYF.

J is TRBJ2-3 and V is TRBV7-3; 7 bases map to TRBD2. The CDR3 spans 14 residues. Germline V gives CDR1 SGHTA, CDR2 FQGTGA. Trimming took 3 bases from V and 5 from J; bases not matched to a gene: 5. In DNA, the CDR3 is TGTGCCAGCAGCTTGACCGGGGGGAAAGATACGCAGTATTTT. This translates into CASSLTGGKDTQYF.

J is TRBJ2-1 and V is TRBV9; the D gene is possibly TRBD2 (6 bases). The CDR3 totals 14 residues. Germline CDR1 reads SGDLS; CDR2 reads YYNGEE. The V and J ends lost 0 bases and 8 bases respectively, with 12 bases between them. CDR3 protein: CASSVAGGYHEQFF. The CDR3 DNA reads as TGTGCCAGCAGCGTAGCTGGGGGGTACCATGAGCAGTTCTTC.

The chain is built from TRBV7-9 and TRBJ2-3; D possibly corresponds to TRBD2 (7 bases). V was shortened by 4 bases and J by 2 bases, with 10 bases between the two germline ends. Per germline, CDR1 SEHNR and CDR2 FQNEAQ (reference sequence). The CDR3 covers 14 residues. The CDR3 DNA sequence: TGTGCCAGCAGCTCGGGGGGCCTCACAGATACGCAGTATTTT. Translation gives CASSSGGLTDTQYF.